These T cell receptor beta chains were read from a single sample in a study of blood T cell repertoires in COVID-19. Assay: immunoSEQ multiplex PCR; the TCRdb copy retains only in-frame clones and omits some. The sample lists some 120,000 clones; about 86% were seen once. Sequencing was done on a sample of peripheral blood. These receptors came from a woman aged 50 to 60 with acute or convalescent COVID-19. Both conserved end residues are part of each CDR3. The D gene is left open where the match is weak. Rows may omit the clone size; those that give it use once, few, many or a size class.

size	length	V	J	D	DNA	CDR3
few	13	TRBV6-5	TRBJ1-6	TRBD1	TGTGCCAGCCTTAGACAGGGTAATTCACCCCTCCACTTT	CASLRQGNSPLHF
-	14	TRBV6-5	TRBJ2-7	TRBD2	TGTGCCAGCAGCAGGTCGCGGGGGGCCTACGAGCAGTACTTC	CASSRSRGAYEQYF
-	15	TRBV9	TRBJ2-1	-	TGTGCCAGCAATACTGGTGGGAGAAATTACAATGAGCAGTTCTTC	CASNTGGRNYNEQFF
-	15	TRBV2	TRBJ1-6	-	TGTGCCAGCAGTGAAGCTAGGACACTTAATTCACCCCTCCACTTT	CASSEARTLNSPLHF
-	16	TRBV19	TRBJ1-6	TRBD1	TGTGCCAGTAGCCCAGAATGGACAGGGCGTTCTTCACCCCTCCACTTT	CASSPEWTGRSSPLHF
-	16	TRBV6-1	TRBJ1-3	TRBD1	TGTGCCAGCAGTGCAAGTGGACAGGGGGGGAGGAACACCATATATTTT	CASSASGQGGRNTIYF
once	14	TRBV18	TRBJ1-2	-	TGTGCCAGCTCACCCCGGGAGGCGAACTATGGCTACACCTTC	CASSPREANYGYTF
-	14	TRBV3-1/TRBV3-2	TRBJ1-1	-	TGTGCCAGCAGCCAGGGGTTCTCCGGGGCTGAAGCTTTCTTT	CASSQGFSGAEAFF
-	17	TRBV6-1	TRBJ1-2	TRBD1	TGTGCCAGCAGTGGACCCGGGACAGGGGGCGGTAACTATGGCTACACCTTC	CASSGPGTGGGNYGYTF
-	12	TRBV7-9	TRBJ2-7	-	TGTGCCAGCAGCAGAGACAGCTCCGAGCAGTACTTC	CASSRDSSEQYF
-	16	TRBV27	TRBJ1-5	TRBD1	TGTGCCAGCAGGAATGGAAAGGGACAGGGAAGTCAGCCCCAGCATTTT	CASRNGKGQGSQPQHF
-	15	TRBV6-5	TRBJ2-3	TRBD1	TGTGCCAGCATCATGGACAGGGAAGGGACAGATACGCAGTATTTT	CASIMDREGTDTQYF